The rows below give T cell receptor beta chains drawn from one sample of a study of OX40 agonist ivuxolimab in advanced cancers. Clones were sequenced by immunoSEQ multiplex PCR, and TCRdb holds only the in-frame ones, with some missing. The table lists approximately 160,000 clones, around 94% of them singletons. This material consisted of CD4+ or CD8+ T cells sorted from blood, taken in a trial of the OX40 agonist ivuxolimab. All receptors come from an adult with an advanced solid tumor such as melanoma, head and neck, liver or kidney cancer. CDR3s include the opening cysteine and the closing phenylalanine or tryptophan. The D gene is left open where the match is weak. Not all rows give a size; the values are once, few, many and, for expanded clones, a class.

v_gene,abundance,j_gene,d_gene,CDR3nt,CDR3aa
TRBV7-2,.,TRBJ1-1,.,TGTGCCAGCAGCCCGGAGGGGCCCTGGGCTTTCTTT,CASSPEGPWAFF
TRBV7-7,.,TRBJ2-3,TRBD1,TGTGCCAGCAGCCCAGACAGGGGTTCCACAGATACGCAGTATTTT,CASSPDRGSTDTQYF
TRBV28,.,TRBJ2-3,.,TGTGCCAGCAGCCCAAGCACAGATACGCAGTATTTT,CASSPSTDTQYF
TRBV9,.,TRBJ2-3,.,TGTGCCAGCAGCGTCGTTAGTGTGGCAGATACGCAGTATTTT,CASSVVSVADTQYF
TRBV19,.,TRBJ2-7,.,TGTGCCAGTAGTAGAACCATCCTACGGCCGGGCACCGACGAGCAGTACTTC,CASSRTILRPGTDEQYF
TRBV5-8,.,TRBJ1-3,.,TGTGCCCGGCTAAACAGGGACTCTGGAAACACCATATATTTT,CARLNRDSGNTIYF
TRBV5-5,.,TRBJ1-3,.,TGTGCCAGCAGCTTGGTAGGGAGCTCTGGAAACACCATATATTTT,CASSLVGSSGNTIYF
TRBV25-1,.,TRBJ2-2,.,TGTGCCAGCGGGAGGAGGGGAAATACCGGGGAGCTGTTTTTT,CASGRRGNTGELFF
TRBV4-2,once,TRBJ1-1,.,TGTGCCAGCAGCCACCGGGAGAACACTGAAGCTTTCTTT,CASSHRENTEAFF
TRBV29-1,.,TRBJ1-3,TRBD1,TGCAGCGTTGAAGATCCCCCGGGACAGGGGGCTGGAAACACCATATATTTT,CSVEDPPGQGAGNTIYF
TRBV19,.,TRBJ2-5,TRBD1,TGTGCCAGTACCCCTAGGGGGACAGGGGAAGAGACCCAGTACTTC,CASTPRGTGEETQYF
TRBV7-9,once,TRBJ2-7,.,TGTGCCAGCAGCTTACGGAATCCCACCTCCTACGAGCAGTACTTC,CASSLRNPTSYEQYF
TRBV2,few,TRBJ2-7,TRBD1,TGTGCGAGCCTTCGACAGGGCACCTACGAGCAGTACTTC,CASLRQGTYEQYF
TRBV6-5,.,TRBJ2-3,.,TGTGCCAGCAGCAGGGTTCGCACAGATACGCAGTATTTT,CASSRVRTDTQYF
TRBV11-2,.,TRBJ2-5,TRBD2,TGTGCCAGCAGCGCACGAACCCAGACTAGCGGGGCCCAAGAGACCCAGTACTTC,CASSARTQTSGAQETQYF
TRBV7-3,.,TRBJ2-7,.,TGTGCCAGCAGCCCGGGACTCTCCTACGAGCAGTACTTC,CASSPGLSYEQYF
TRBV27,.,TRBJ2-7,.,TGTGCCAGCACTCCCGCGAGGGGTCTTGCCTACGAGCAGTACTTC,CASTPARGLAYEQYF
TRBV6-1,.,TRBJ1-3,.,TGTGCCAGCAGGGACCGCTCTGGAAACACCATATATTTT,CASRDRSGNTIYF
TRBV27,.,TRBJ2-2,.,TGTGCCAGCAGTTTATCCGCAGGAGGAGGGAGGATCGTACTCACCGGGGAGCTGTTTTTT,CASSLSAGGGRIVLTGELFF
TRBV5-6,.,TRBJ2-5,TRBD2,TGTGCCAGCAGCTTGACTAGCGGGGGTATCCAAGAGACCCAGTACTTC,CASSLTSGGIQETQYF
TRBV5-5,.,TRBJ2-7,.,TGTGCCAGCAGCTTGGGACAGCGGCCCTACGAGCAGTACTTC,CASSLGQRPYEQYF
TRBV7-9,.,TRBJ1-6,.,TGTGCCAGTACGCAGAACGCCTATAATTCACCCCTCCACTTT,CASTQNAYNSPLHF
TRBV4-3,few,TRBJ1-2,.,TGCGCCAGCAGCCCAGAACCCAGGGCGAATGGCTACACCTTC,CASSPEPRANGYTF
TRBV7-2,.,TRBJ1-1,.,TGTGCCAGCAGCTTGGGACCCTGGAACACTGAAGCTTTCTTT,CASSLGPWNTEAFF
TRBV7-3,.,TRBJ1-6,.,TGTGCCAGCAGCTTAATACCCGCCCATCCCCTCCACTTT,CASSLIPAHPLHF
TRBV6-4,.,TRBJ2-7,TRBD1,TGTGCCAGCAGTGACGGGACAGGGGTGTACGAGCAGTACTTC,CASSDGTGVYEQYF
TRBV5-1,once,TRBJ2-1,.,TGCGCCAGCAGCTTGGGGCAGCAAAATGAGCAGTTCTTC,CASSLGQQNEQFF
TRBV7-9,.,TRBJ2-3,TRBD1,TGTGCCAGCAGCCCTACAGGGGGCGGAACAGATACGCAGTATTTT,CASSPTGGGTDTQYF
TRBV9,.,TRBJ2-3,.,TGTGCCAGCAGGGAATCAGGGACTAGCACAGATACGCAGTATTTT,CASRESGTSTDTQYF
TRBV7-7,.,TRBJ2-3,TRBD1,TGTGCTAGCAGCCTAGGGACAGGGAGGACAGATACGCAGTATTTT,CASSLGTGRTDTQYF
TRBV5-1,.,TRBJ2-3,TRBD1,TGCGCCAGCAGCCGCTTCGGGACAGGGTTCACAGATACGCAGTATTTT,CASSRFGTGFTDTQYF
TRBV7-3,.,TRBJ2-3,TRBD1,TGTGCCAGCAGCTCAGGACAGGGGGCACTTACGCAGTATTTT,CASSSGQGALTQYF
TRBV5-1,.,TRBJ2-3,.,TGCGCCAGCAGCTTCGGGGGGCCACGCACAGATACGCAGTATTTT,CASSFGGPRTDTQYF
TRBV13,.,TRBJ2-7,.,TGTGCCAGCAGCTTAGGCCTGGCGTGGGAATCGAGCTACGAGCAGTACTTC,CASSLGLAWESSYEQYF
TRBV28,once,TRBJ1-3,TRBD1,TGTGCCAGCAACAGGGGTGAAAACACCATATATTTT,CASNRGENTIYF
TRBV10-3,.,TRBJ2-5,.,TGTGCCATCAGTGACCCGGTGGCCCAAGAGACCCAGTACTTC,CAISDPVAQETQYF
TRBV10-3,.,TRBJ1-2,TRBD1,TGTGCCACCGGCGCGGCGACAGGGCATGGCTACACCTTC,CATGAATGHGYTF
TRBV9,.,TRBJ2-5,TRBD1,TGTGCCAGCAGCTTAAGAAACCCGGGACAGGGGGCCGAGACCCAGTACTTC,CASSLRNPGQGAETQYF
TRBV27,.,TRBJ2-3,.,TGTGCCAGCAGTTTTTCCCCGGACAGCACAGATACGCAGTATTTT,CASSFSPDSTDTQYF
TRBV5-1,.,TRBJ2-4,.,TGCGCCAGCAGCTTGGGCGGAGGGGTGGGCATTCAGTACTTC,CASSLGGGVGIQYF
TRBV4-2,.,TRBJ1-4,.,TGTGCCAGCAGCCAAGAGCCCGGAGGGGGTACTAATGAAAAACTGTTTTTT,CASSQEPGGGTNEKLFF
TRBV4-3,.,TRBJ2-2,.,TGCGCCAGCAGCCAAGGTAGCGCTGCCAACACCGGGGAGCTGTTTTTT,CASSQGSAANTGELFF
TRBV27,.,TRBJ2-5,TRBD2,TGTGCCAGCAGACCTCCGGGACTAGCGTTGGAGACCCAGTACTTC,CASRPPGLALETQYF
TRBV2,.,TRBJ1-2,.,TGTGCCAGCACCCGGAGGGCATCTCTAGGCTATGGCTACACCTTC,CASTRRASLGYGYTF
TRBV9,.,TRBJ2-2,.,TGTGCCAGCACGCCCGATGTACAGGGCTGGACCGGGGAGCTGTTTTTT,CASTPDVQGWTGELFF
TRBV29-1,.,TRBJ1-1,.,TGCAGCGTTGGGCCGGGGAACACTGAAGCTTTCTTT,CSVGPGNTEAFF
TRBV7-9,once,TRBJ2-7,.,TGTGCCAGCAGCTCAGGGACCGCGAGTCTCTCCTACGAGCAGTACTTC,CASSSGTASLSYEQYF
TRBV9,.,TRBJ1-3,.,TGTGCCAGCAGCGTATCGGGAGTCTCTGGAAACACCATATATTTT,CASSVSGVSGNTIYF
TRBV6-4,.,TRBJ2-1,.,TGTGCCAGCAGTGACTCAAAAGGGTTCTACGTCAATGAGCAGTTCTTC,CASSDSKGFYVNEQFF
TRBV7-2,.,TRBJ1-5,.,TGTGCCAGCAGCTTGATACAGGGTGATCAGCCCCAGCATTTT,CASSLIQGDQPQHF